These 28 T cell receptor beta chains were sequenced from one sample in a study of graft-versus-host responses after intestinal transplantation. No antigen has been identified for these receptors. Assay: immunoSEQ multiplex PCR; the TCRdb copy retains only in-frame clones and omits some. Here the sample spans just over 85,000 clones, about 90% being singletons. This specimen consisted of unstimulated CD8+ T cells sorted from spleen or lymph node cells, obtained before transplant. The receptors were sampled from a human donor who was the organ donor for an intestinal transplant.

The chain uses TRBV6-5 and TRBJ2-7, with D perhaps TRBD1 (5 bases). V was shortened by 0 bases and J by 4 bases, with 7 bases between the two germline ends. Per germline, CDR1 MNHEY and CDR2 SVGAGI. This CDR3 is 13 amino acids long. For the CDR3, the DNA is TGTGCCAGCAGTTACTCGAGACAGTACGAGCAGTACTTC. Translating it yields CASSYSRQYEQYF.

The chain is built from TRBV27 and TRBJ2-1; 9 bases line up with TRBD2. J gave up 9 bases and V 2 bases, and 8 bases lay outside the gene matches. This CDR3 has 15 residues. Germline assignment: CDR1 MNHEY and CDR2 SMNVEV (reference sequence). CDR3 amino acids: CASSLGLAGTIEQFF. The CDR3 nucleotides read TGTGCCAGCAGTTTAGGTCTAGCGGGAACAATTGAGCAGTTCTTC.

This chain links TRBV19 with TRBJ1-1; tentative D call: TRBD1 (5 bases). Trimming left V 10 bases short and J 0 bases short, with 18 bases between. CDR3 length equals 15 residues. Germline lookup yields CDR1 LNHDA and CDR2 SQIVND (reference sequence). CDR3 in DNA: TGTGCCACCCAGGATCTTACGACAGTGAACACTGAAGCTTTCTTT. This sequence encodes CATQDLTTVNTEAFF.

The rearrangement joins TRBV19 to TRBJ1-2, with a possible D match to TRBD1 (6 bases). Trimming cost V 4 bases and J 10 bases, with 13 bases left between them. The CDR3 is 12 residues long. Germline V gene sequence: CDR1 LNHDA, CDR2 SQIVND (reference sequence). The CDR3 sequence: CASSNQQGHYTF. CDR3 DNA: TGTGCCAGTAGTAACCAACAGGGTCACTACACCTTC.

This chain uses TRBV19 with TRBJ1-6, with a weak D call TRBD1 (5 bases). The CDR3 has 12 amino acids. The germline CDR1 and CDR2 sequences are LNHDA and SQIVND (reference sequence). With 6 bases removed from V and 11 bases from J, the gap between germline ends came to 11 bases. CDR3 residues: CASRTKGTPLHF. CDR3 sequence (DNA): TGTGCCAGTAGAACCAAGGGGACACCCCTCCACTTT.

The V call is TRBV7-9, the J call TRBJ2-5, with 9 bases lining up with TRBD1. The DNA matches TRBJ2-7 better at its end, which makes the J call doubtful. Germline lookup yields CDR1 SEHNR and CDR2 FQNEAQ (reference sequence). This CDR3 region has 14 residues. CDR3 residues: CASRGQGTEYEQYF. CDR3 nucleotides: TGTGCCAGCAGGGGACAGGGCACCGAGTACGAGCAGTACTTC.

The chain uses TRBV7-6 and TRBJ2-1, with 9 bases identical to TRBD1. CDR3 size: 14 residues. V trimming: 11 bases; J trimming: 9 bases; junction bases outside the gene matches: 14. Germline CDR1 SGHVS, CDR2 FNYEAQ. CDR3 region: CASAPGQGHCEQFF. DNA of the CDR3: TGTGCCTCGGCCCCGGGACAGGGACACTGTGAGCAGTTCTTC.

CDR3 sequence (DNA): TGTGCCAGCAGCGTACAGGGAGGTGAAAAACTGTTTTTT. As protein: CASSVQGGEKLFF. This chain joins TRBV9 and TRBJ1-4; a weak D match, TRBD1 (5 bases). Germline assignment: CDR1 SGDLS and CDR2 YYNGEE. V lost 1 base to trimming and J lost 7 bases, with 8 bases between them. This CDR3 region has 13 residues.

The V call is TRBV19, the J call TRBJ2-7, with TRBD2 matching over 7 bases. Per germline, CDR1 LNHDA and CDR2 SQIVND (reference sequence). V was pared by 5 bases and J by 3 bases, with 10 bases of the junction left unmatched. The CDR3 sequence is 15 residues long. As DNA, the CDR3 is TGTGCCAGTAGTGTCTCAGCGGGGACCTACTACGAGCAGTACTTC. Translation: CASSVSAGTYYEQYF. The variable domain in full, with the rest retrieved from reference TRBV19 and TRBJ2-7, is DGGITQSPKYLFRKEGQNVTLSCEQNLNHDAMYWYRQDPGQGLRLIYYSQIVNDFQKGDIAEGYSVSREKKESFPLTVTSAQKNPTAFYLCASSVSAGTYYEQYFGPGTRLTVT.

This chain uses TRBV11-2 with TRBJ2-7; D uncertain. Germline CDR1 reads SGHAT; CDR2 reads FQNNGV. V lost 4 bases and J lost 3, with 10 bases in between. The CDR3 loop spans 13 amino acids. In DNA, the CDR3 is TGTGCCAGCAGCTCCCGAGCTGACTACGAGCAGTACTTC. Protein product: CASSSRADYEQYF.

This chain joins TRBV4-2 and TRBJ2-2, with a weak D call TRBD2 (5 bases). CDR1 is LGHNA and CDR2 is YNFKEQ in the germline V gene. The CDR3 has 12 residues. The V and J ends lost 6 bases and 7 bases respectively, with 9 bases between them. CDR3 DNA sequence: TGTGCCAGCAGACTAGGGAGCGGGGAGCTGTTTTTT. Amino acid sequence: CASRLGSGELFF.

The chain has TRBV5-1 and TRBJ1-4; 7 positions match TRBD1. Germline values: CDR1 SGHRS, CDR2 YFSETQ. This CDR3 has 13 residues. With V trimmed by 0 bases and J by 10 bases, 3 bases remained unmatched. CDR3 DNA: TGCGCCAGCAGCTTGGAGGGGGCAGGAAAACTGTTTTTT. Translating it yields CASSLEGAGKLFF.

This CDR3 reads CASNNPGEKINGYTF. As DNA, the CDR3 is TGCGCCAGCAATAACCCAGGGGAGAAAATTAATGGCTACACCTTC. The chain employs TRBV5-1 and TRBJ1-2, with a weak D call TRBD1 (6 bases). Trimming removed 6 bases at V and 6 bases at J, with 21 bases between. Per the germline V gene, CDR1 is SGHRS and CDR2 is YFSETQ. The CDR3 runs to 15 residues.

The gene calls are TRBV5-1 and TRBJ2-1; D is perhaps TRBD1 (6 bases). The CDR3 consists of 14 residues. Germline V gives CDR1 SGHRS, CDR2 YFSETQ. The ends were cut back, 0 bases at V and 6 bases at J, with 10 bases in the middle. CDR3 nucleotide sequence: TGCGCCAGCAGCTTGGGTGGGGGCTCCAATGAGCAGTTCTTC. This sequence encodes CASSLGGGSNEQFF.

This chain joins TRBV11-2 and TRBJ2-7; D gene unclear. From germline, CDR1 is SGHAT and CDR2 FQNNGV. This CDR3 comprises 13 residues. Between the trimmed V and J ends, which lost 5 bases and 3 bases, there was a span of 11 bases. The chain's CDR3 is CASSPTRFYEQYF. The CDR3 DNA is TGTGCCAGCAGCCCGACAAGGTTCTACGAGCAGTACTTC.

This chain links TRBV4-1 with TRBJ1-3; 7 bases align to TRBD1. Germline V gives CDR1 MGHRA, CDR2 YSYEKL. The CDR3 sequence is 15 residues long. The ends lost 3 bases at V and 0 bases at J; junction bases unmatched: 2. The CDR3 here is CASSQGQYSGNTIYF. CDR3 in DNA: TGCGCCAGCAGCCAGGGACAGTACTCTGGAAACACCATATATTTT.

The V and J genes are TRBV7-9 and TRBJ2-5, with D possibly matching TRBD1 (8 bases). The CDR3 length is 16 residues. Trimming shortened V by 4 bases and J by 5 bases, and 20 bases separated the two germline ends. Germline V CDR1 and CDR2: SEHNR, FQNEAQ (reference sequence). CDR3 loop: CASSSPNRGGIETQYF. CDR3 bases: TGTGCCAGCAGCTCTCCCAACAGGGGGGGTATCGAGACCCAGTACTTC. Full variable domain (remainder filled in from reference TRBV7-9 and TRBJ2-5): DTGVSQNPRHKITKRGQNVTFRCDPISEHNRLYWYRQTLGQGPEFLTYFQNEAQLEKSRLLSDRFSAERPKGSFSTLEIQRTEQGDSAMYLCASSSPNRGGIETQYFGPGTRLLVL.

The chain links TRBV7-6 to TRBJ1-1; the D gene is possibly TRBD1 (5 bases). The CDR3 totals 14 residues. Between the trimmed V and J ends, which lost 5 bases and 4 bases, there was a span of 14 bases. Germline values: CDR1 SGHVS, CDR2 FNYEAQ. CDR3 loop: CASSIGALATEAFF. The DNA of the CDR3 is TGTGCCAGCAGCATAGGGGCGTTGGCCACTGAAGCTTTCTTT.

The rearrangement links TRBV29-1 to TRBJ2-7; D not certain. Germline V CDR1 and CDR2: SQVTM, ANQGSEA. V was clipped by 4 bases and J by 0 bases, with 7 bases between them. The CDR3 loop spans 12 amino acids. The CDR3 DNA reads as TGCAGCGTTGTCATCCCCTCCTACGAGCAGTACTTC. Amino acid sequence: CSVVIPSYEQYF.

The chain employs TRBV28 and TRBJ2-2; D is possibly TRBD1 (5 bases). The V and J ends lost 5 bases and 1 base respectively, with 11 bases between them. The CDR3 sequence is 15 residues long. Germline CDR1 reads MDHEN; CDR2 reads SYDVKM. CDR3 residues: CASSQSTGNTGELFF. The CDR3 nucleotides read TGTGCCAGCAGTCAAAGTACAGGGAACACCGGGGAGCTGTTTTTT.

The chain combines TRBV13 with TRBJ1-2, with D maybe TRBD1 (6 bases). The CDR3 contains 12 residues. Germline loops: CDR1 PRHDT, CDR2 FYEKMQ (reference sequence). V was clipped by 5 bases and J by 7 bases, with 11 bases between them. The CDR3 reads CASSRGTRGYTF. CDR3 bases: TGTGCCAGCAGCCGAGGGACACGTGGCTACACCTTC.

This clone was observed a single time. The chain links TRBV9 to TRBJ1-1; TRBD1 matches at 7 bases. Germline CDR1 reads SGDLS; CDR2 reads YYNGEE. There are 17 residues in the CDR3. V dropped 0 bases and J dropped 7; count of bases not matched to a gene: 15. CDR3 sequence reads: CASSVAPSTGAVHEAFF. CDR3 coding DNA: TGTGCCAGCAGCGTAGCCCCCTCCACAGGGGCGGTTCATGAAGCTTTCTTT.

The chain combines TRBV27 with TRBJ2-2, with 7 bases that match TRBD2. J gave up 6 bases and V 0 bases, and 1 base lay outside the gene matches. This CDR3 region has 14 residues. Germline loops: CDR1 MNHEY, CDR2 SMNVEV (reference sequence). The CDR3 nucleotides read TGTGCCAGCAGTTTATCCCGGGGGGCCGGGGAGCTGTTTTTT. Its protein product is CASSLSRGAGELFF.

V usage is TRBV4-2 and J usage is TRBJ2-7; D uncertain. The CDR3 contains 13 residues. Germline lookup yields CDR1 LGHNA and CDR2 YNFKEQ. V was cut by 0 bases and J by 0 bases, with 3 bases left in between. CDR3 bases: TGTGCCAGCAGCCAAGAAGCCTCCTACGAGCAGTACTTC. Translation: CASSQEASYEQYF.

V gene TRBV9 combines with J gene TRBJ1-2; TRBD1 matches 7 bases. Trimming took 2 bases from V and 6 from J; bases not matched to a gene: 10. Germline values: CDR1 SGDLS, CDR2 YYNGEE. The CDR3 consists of 15 residues. The CDR3: CASSVSLDRDDGYTF. In DNA, the CDR3 is TGTGCCAGCAGCGTTAGTCTTGACAGGGATGATGGCTACACCTTC. The entire variable domain, with the rest obtained from reference TRBV9 and TRBJ1-2, is as follows: DSGVTQTPKHLITATGQRVTLRCSPRSGDLSVYWYQQSLDQGLQFLIQYYNGEERAKGNILERFSAQQFPDLHSELNLSSLELGDSALYFCASSVSLDRDDGYTFGSGTRLTVV.

The V call is TRBV9, the J call TRBJ2-2, with 12 positions matching TRBD2. The J segment lost 4 bases and the V segment lost 4 bases, leaving 5 bases of the junction unmatched. Germline V gene data show CDR1 as SGDLS and CDR2 as YYNGEE. The CDR3 length is 16 residues. The CDR3 loop reads CASSISSGGVTGELFF. CDR3 in DNA: TGTGCCAGCAGCATATCTAGCGGGGGGGTCACCGGGGAGCTGTTTTTT.

The CDR3 loop reads CASFMNTEAFF. The CDR3 DNA is TGTGCCAGCTTCATGAACACTGAAGCTTTCTTT. The V and J genes are TRBV27 and TRBJ1-1; D is unresolved. CDR1 is MNHEY, CDR2 SMNVEV, per germline (reference sequence). The length of the CDR3 is 11 residues. The germline V and J ends were trimmed by 8 bases and 0 bases, with 4 bases remaining between them.

This chain links TRBV19 with TRBJ1-2, with D maybe TRBD1 (5 bases). Germline V lookup: CDR1 LNHDA, CDR2 SQIVND (reference sequence). CDR3 size: 14 residues. V was clipped by 2 bases and J by 3 bases, with 10 bases between them. The CDR3 DNA follows: TGTGCCAGTAGTATAATGGGGGAGGACTATGGCTACACCTTC. It specifies CASSIMGEDYGYTF.